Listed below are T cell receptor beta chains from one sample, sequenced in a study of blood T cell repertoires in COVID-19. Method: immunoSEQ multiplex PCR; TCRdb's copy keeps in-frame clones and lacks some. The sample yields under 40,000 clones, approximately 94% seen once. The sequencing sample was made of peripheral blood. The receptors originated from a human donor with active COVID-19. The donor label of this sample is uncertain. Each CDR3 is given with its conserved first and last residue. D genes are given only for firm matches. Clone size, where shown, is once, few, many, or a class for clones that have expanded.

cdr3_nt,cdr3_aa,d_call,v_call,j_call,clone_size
TGCGCCAGCAGCCAATCCTTCCCGGGACTAGCGGGGTCATGGGAGCTGTTTTTT,CASSQSFPGLAGSWELFF,TRBD2,TRBV4-1,TRBJ2-2,-
TGCGCCAGCAGCTTGCCAGCGAGCTCCTACGAGCAGTACTTC,CASSLPASSYEQYF,-,TRBV5-1,TRBJ2-7,-
TGTGCCAGCAGTTTGGCCAGGGGGTTTGAAGCTTTCTTT,CASSLARGFEAFF,TRBD1,TRBV12-3/TRBV12-4,TRBJ1-1,once
TGTGCCAGCAGTTCCACAGGGGGACTCTCCTACAATGAGCAGTTCTTC,CASSSTGGLSYNEQFF,TRBD1,TRBV6-6,TRBJ2-1,-
TGTGCCAGCAGCGTAGAGGGCGGGAGGGCCCAGGAGACCCAGTACTTC,CASSVEGGRAQETQYF,TRBD2,TRBV9,TRBJ2-5,-
TGTGCCAGCAGTCGTTTGCGGGGGCTTGAAAAACTGTTTTTT,CASSRLRGLEKLFF,-,TRBV11-2,TRBJ1-4,-
TGTGCCAGCAGTTACCCTGGACAGGGAGGTGGAAACACCATATATTTT,CASSYPGQGGGNTIYF,TRBD1,TRBV6-6,TRBJ1-3,once
TGTGCCAGCAGCTTATCTGGGCGACCGAATTCACCCCTCCACTTT,CASSLSGRPNSPLHF,-,TRBV11-2,TRBJ1-6,-
TGTGCCAGCAGCTTAGGGCTAGCGCCCTACAATGAGCAGTTCTTC,CASSLGLAPYNEQFF,-,TRBV7-9,TRBJ2-1,-
TGTGCCAGCAGCTTGAAAGGTAGCCTCCCGACGACCCAGTACTTC,CASSLKGSLPTTQYF,-,TRBV7-2,TRBJ2-5,once
TGTGCCAGCAGCTTGACAGGGTCTGGCACTGAAGCTTTCTTT,CASSLTGSGTEAFF,TRBD1,TRBV7-9,TRBJ1-1,-
TGCGCCAGCAGCTTGGCCGGGACTAGCGGGGGGCCAGATACGCAGTATTTT,CASSLAGTSGGPDTQYF,TRBD2,TRBV5-1,TRBJ2-3,once
TGTGCCAGCAGCTTGTATGGGTTGGCAGGAGGTTCGGTCGGGGAGCTGTTTTTT,CASSLYGLAGGSVGELFF,-,TRBV5-6,TRBJ2-2,once
TGTGCCAGCAGTGCCGGGGTGAACACTGAAGCTTTCTTT,CASSAGVNTEAFF,-,TRBV28,TRBJ1-1,once
TGTGCCACCAGCAGGCGGGGGGATGAGCAGTTCTTC,CATSRRGDEQFF,TRBD2,TRBV15,TRBJ2-1,-
TGTGCCAGCAGTCCGACAGGAAACTACGAGCAGTACTTC,CASSPTGNYEQYF,-,TRBV5-4,TRBJ2-7,once
TGCGCCAGCAGCTCAGGACAGCCTGAAGAGACCCAGTACTTC,CASSSGQPEETQYF,-,TRBV5-1,TRBJ2-5,-
TGTGCCAGTCGGACGGGGGACGAGACCCAGTACTTC,CASRTGDETQYF,-,TRBV6-5,TRBJ2-5,-
TGTGCCAGCAGTGACATGGCGGGGGTAACTAGCACAGATACGCAGTATTTT,CASSDMAGVTSTDTQYF,TRBD2,TRBV6-1,TRBJ2-3,-
TGTGCCAGCACCCCTTCCCAGCAGGGACAAAATGAGCAGTTCTTC,CASTPSQQGQNEQFF,-,TRBV11-2,TRBJ2-1,-